The present T cell receptor beta chain was sequenced within a study of blood T cell repertoires in COVID-19. As for the study in general: Whether acute or convalescent, the COVID-19 samples came from the United States, Italy and Spain. PBMCs, B-cell-depleted T cells, or T cells provided the cDNA or gDNA that made up the material.

This table comes from immunoSEQ multiplex PCR, and its TCRdb copy is limited to in-frame clones, with some not included. The data hold approximately 390,000 clones, with roughly 87% observed a single time. Those who participated ranged in age from roughly 18 to 89 years and resided in around 22 US areas. Participant-reported clinical history was the basis for cohort assignment. Sequences were obtained from PBMCs or T cells enriched from blood (not recorded which). The TCR comes from a woman between 40 and 55 years old with acute COVID-19.

This CDR3 is CASSRRTAQETQYF. As DNA, the CDR3 is TGTGCCAGCAGTAGACGGACAGCCCAAGAGACCCAGTACTTC. The chain has TRBV6-5 and TRBJ2-5, with D possibly matching TRBD1 (6 bases). This CDR3 has 14 amino acids. V was trimmed by 5 bases and J by 1 base, leaving 11 bases between them. The germline gives CDR1 MNHEY, CDR2 SVGAGI.